The next 8 T cell receptor beta chains were all read from a single sample in a study of blood T cell repertoires in COVID-19. Produced via immunoSEQ multiplex PCR; TCRdb's table is partial and in-frame only. The sample lists some 350,000 clones; around nine tenths were seen once. Sequencing was carried out using peripheral blood. These receptors all come from a woman in her sixties or seventies with COVID-19, enrolled during active disease.

The genes are TRBV3-1 (or the pseudogene TRBV3-2) and TRBJ1-1, with D perhaps TRBD1 (6 bases). The CDR3 length is 16 residues. V gave up 2 bases and J gave up 5 bases, with 18 bases separating them. Germline loops: CDR1 LGHDT, CDR2 YNNKEL (reference sequence). The CDR3 protein is CASSQRMRTGMTEAFF. DNA for the CDR3: TGTGCCAGCAGCCAACGTATGCGAACAGGGATGACTGAAGCTTTCTTT.

This chain uses TRBV19 with TRBJ1-2; 7 nucleotides align to TRBD1. Germline V lookup: CDR1 LNHDA, CDR2 SQIVND (reference sequence). The junction had 6 bases not matched to a gene; V was cut back by 8 bases and J by 0 bases. The CDR3 sequence is 14 residues long. The CDR3 DNA reads TGTGCCAGTGGGATTACAGGGGCTAACTATGGCTACACCTTC. Translated, it gives CASGITGANYGYTF. The entire variable domain, with the rest obtained from reference TRBV19 and TRBJ1-2, is as follows: DGGITQSPKYLFRKEGQNVTLSCEQNLNHDAMYWYRQDPGQGLRLIYYSQIVNDFQKGDIAEGYSVSREKKESFPLTVTSAQKNPTAFYLCASGITGANYGYTFGSGTRLTVV.

This clone was picked up one time. The V gene is TRBV4-2, the J gene TRBJ2-2, with D possibly being TRBD2 (6 bases). The CDR3 is 16 residues long. With 0 bases removed from V and 3 bases from J, the gap between germline ends came to 11 bases. Germline CDR1 and CDR2: LGHNA and YNFKEQ. As DNA, the CDR3 is TGTGCCAGCAGCCAAGATGGCGGGAAATACACCGGGGAGCTGTTTTTT. This encodes CASSQDGGKYTGELFF.

The chain couples TRBV21-1 to TRBJ1-1. TRBV21-1 is a listed pseudogene. There are 15 residues in the CDR3. CDR3 DNA: TGTGCCAGCAGGAACTACGGTTCTCCGTACACTGAAGCTTTCTTT. Its translation: CASRNYGSPYTEAFF.

The table lists this clone with a count of one. The chain joins TRBV19 to TRBJ1-3; D gene uncertain. The CDR3 contains 15 residues. Trimming shortened V by 3 bases and J by 0 bases, and 9 bases separated the two germline ends. The V gene's germline CDR1 is LNHDA and CDR2 SQIVND (reference sequence). The CDR3, as DNA: TGTGCCAGTAGTATCTATCCCTACTCTGGAAACACCATATATTTT. Translated, it gives CASSIYPYSGNTIYF. The full variable domain, in which reference TRBV19 and TRBJ1-3 provide the parts outside the CDR3, is DGGITQSPKYLFRKEGQNVTLSCEQNLNHDAMYWYRQDPGQGLRLIYYSQIVNDFQKGDIAEGYSVSREKKESFPLTVTSAQKNPTAFYLCASSIYPYSGNTIYFGEGSWLTVV.

The chain uses TRBV15 and TRBJ2-5; 8 bases match TRBD2. J lost 3 bases, V lost 0 bases, and 12 bases had no gene match. Germline loops: CDR1 LNHNV, CDR2 YYDKDF (reference sequence). The CDR3 consists of 18 residues. CDR3 sequence (DNA): TGTGCCACCAGCAGAGATTCTAGGCTAGCGGGCCGAAAAGAGACCCAGTACTTC. Translation: CATSRDSRLAGRKETQYF.

The chain uses TRBV18 and TRBJ2-5; 10 positions match TRBD1. V was pared by 3 bases and J by 5 bases, with 0 bases of the junction left unmatched. The V gene's germline CDR1 is KGHSH and CDR2 LQKENI. There are 13 residues in the CDR3. The CDR3 DNA follows: TGTGCCAGCTCACCGGACAGGGGGGAGACCCAGTACTTC. The encoded protein is CASSPDRGETQYF.

V is TRBV27 and J is TRBJ2-5; the D gene is possibly TRBD2 (5 bases). In germline, CDR1 is MNHEY, CDR2 SMNVEV (reference sequence). Trimming took off 2 bases at V and 3 bases at J, with 16 bases between the two ends. This CDR3 spans 16 amino acids. For the CDR3, the DNA is TGTGCCAGCAGTTTAACCGGAGAGGGTAGTAAAGAGACCCAGTACTTC. It codes for CASSLTGEGSKETQYF.